This TCR beta chain was found in a study of Graves' ophthalmopathy and Graves' hyperthyroidism. The CDR3 spans 12 residues. Germline V CDR1 and CDR2: SQVTM, ANQGSEA. Trimming cost V 4 bases and J 3 bases, with 10 bases left between them. The authors amplified TCR beta CDR3 regions from RNA transcripts. Following a first-round RT-PCR that used HTBI primers, a second-round multiplex PCR was carried out. TCRdb re-derived calls from the multiplex PCR reads in MiXCR, one entry per CDR3 protein. The sample has roughly 610,000 distinct CDR3 sequences; 22% are singletons. This clonotype has at least ten counts.

The source material was peripheral blood. This receptor was taken from a woman between 18 and 29 years old with stable Graves' hyperthyroidism. Some clones in this sample may be carry-over from other donors' samples. The chain joins TRBV29-1 to TRBJ2-7; the D gene is possibly TRBD1 (5 bases). This CDR3 reads CSVGAGNYEQYF. CDR3 sequence (DNA): TGCAGCGTTGGGGCAGGGAACTACGAGCAGTACTTC.